This passage covers 24 T cell receptor beta chains from one sample sequenced in a study of tumor-infiltrating lymphocytes in oesophageal squamous cell carcinoma. Each CDR3 protein gets one entry after TCRdb re-called the PCR reads with MiXCR. The sample consists of nearly 20,000 distinct CDR3 sequences, under 50% of them appearing once. The sample comprised blood. The receptors come from a male donor with esophageal squamous cell carcinoma.

This chain links TRBV7-3 with TRBJ2-2, with TRBD2 identical over 11 bases. With 1 base clipped from V and 5 bases from J, the junction kept 3 bases outside the gene matches. Germline assignment: CDR1 SGHTA and CDR2 FQGTGA. The CDR3 has 16 residues. CDR3 in amino acids: CASSLMGTSGTGELFF. CDR3 DNA sequence: TGTGCCAGCAGCTTAATGGGGACTAGCGGTACCGGGGAGCTGTTTTTT.

The V and J genes are TRBV6-6 and TRBJ2-1; D call uncertain. The V end lost 5 bases, the J end lost 4 bases, and 18 bases lay between the germline ends. This CDR3 has 16 residues. Germline V lookup: CDR1 MNHNY, CDR2 SVGAGI (reference sequence). CDR3 protein: CASSVELSSPYNEQFF. In DNA, the CDR3 is TGTGCCAGCAGTGTAGAACTAAGTTCGCCTTACAATGAGCAGTTCTTC.

The chain combines TRBV24-1 with TRBJ2-5, with 8 positions matching TRBD2. The DNA end favors TRBJ2-1, so the J call may be wrong. Germline values: CDR1 KGHDR, CDR2 SFDVKD. This CDR3 has 16 residues. CDR3 protein: CATSDPKTSVVHEQFF. Written as DNA, the CDR3 is TGTGCCACCAGTGATCCAAAGACTAGCGTGGTCCATGAGCAGTTCTTC.

This clonotype ranks as medium-sized (0.01 to 0.1%). The V call is TRBV7-3, the J call TRBJ1-2, with 8 bases lining up with TRBD1. Losses at the gene ends were 4 bases for V and 8 bases for J; bases not matched to a gene: 6. The CDR3 length is 13 residues. Germline values: CDR1 SGHTA, CDR2 FQGTGA. The CDR3 region is CASSSATGEGYTF. CDR3 sequence (DNA): TGTGCCAGCAGCTCCGCGACAGGGGAAGGCTACACCTTC.

This clonotype was seen once. The chain recombines TRBV7-4 with TRBJ2-1; 10 bases align to TRBD1. The J call is uncertain, as TRBJ2-7 better fits the DNA end. The CDR3 spans 15 residues. CDR1 is SGHVT and CDR2 is SQSDAQ in the germline V gene. This CDR3 is CASSLAGTGVREQYF. The CDR3 region has the DNA TGTGCCAGCAGCTTAGCCGGGACAGGGGTTCGCGAGCAGTACTTC.

The chain joins TRBV6-5 to TRBJ2-1, with a possible D match to TRBD1 (5 bases). Trimming shortened V by 3 bases and J by 1 base, and 10 bases separated the two germline ends. The CDR3 runs 15 residues. CDR1 MNHEY and CDR2 SVGAGI come from the germline V gene. The CDR3 protein is CASSYGPGSYNEQFF. The CDR3 DNA reads TGTGCCAGCAGTTATGGCCCAGGGTCCTACAATGAGCAGTTCTTC.

The V and J genes are TRBV7-2 and TRBJ2-4, with D perhaps TRBD1 (5 bases). The DNA end is more similar to TRBJ2-7, so the J call may be wrong. The CDR3 is 13 residues long. Germline loops: CDR1 SGHTA, CDR2 FQGNSA. CDR3 residues: CASSQGFLNEQYF. Here the CDR3 DNA reads TGTGCCAGCAGTCAGGGTTTTTTGAACGAGCAGTACTTC.

By sample fraction, this clonotype is medium-sized. This chain links TRBV7-8 with TRBJ2-5; 7 nucleotides align to TRBD1. Germline trimming cut 4 bases from V and 4 bases from J; bases unmatched to any gene: 9. The CDR3 runs 15 residues. CDR1 SGHVS and CDR2 FQNEAQ come from the germline V gene. The CDR3 DNA is TGTGCCAGCAGCTCACAGGGGTGGGTCAGAGAGACCCAGTACTTC. This codes for CASSSQGWVRETQYF.

The table lists this clonotype with many counts. CDR3 in amino acids: CASRKRTEHYSNQPQHF. For the CDR3, the DNA is TGTGCCAGTAGAAAAAGGACCGAACACTATAGCAATCAGCCCCAGCATTTT. This sequence joins TRBV19 and TRBJ1-5; the D is unclear. Deletions cut 6 bases from V and 0 bases from J, with 18 bases between. The CDR3 contains 17 residues. Germline V gives CDR1 LNHDA, CDR2 SQIVND (reference sequence).

This clonotype was recorded many times. The J gene is TRBJ2-1, the V gene TRBV7-9, with no clear D. The CDR3 totals 14 residues. CDR1 and CDR2 (germline): SEHNR, FQNEAQ (reference sequence). The germline V and J ends were trimmed by 3 bases and 5 bases, with 11 bases remaining between them. The CDR3 sequence: CASSLSDSNNEQFF. The CDR3 DNA reads TGTGCCAGCAGCTTGAGCGACTCAAACAATGAGCAGTTCTTC.

V gene TRBV10-2 combines with J gene TRBJ2-1; D is possibly TRBD1 (5 bases). Germline-derived CDR1 and CDR2 are WSHSY and SAAADI. The CDR3 is made up of 15 amino acids. V lost 3 bases to trimming and J lost 4 bases, with 13 bases between them. CDR3 nucleotides: TGCGCCAGCAGTGAATCGCAGGGATGGTACAATGAGCAGTTCTTC. Amino acid sequence: CASSESQGWYNEQFF.

This clonotype is medium-sized in the sample. The J gene is TRBJ1-5, the V gene TRBV7-2; 8 bases are a match to TRBD1. Germline loops: CDR1 SGHTA, CDR2 FQGNSA. V was pared by 0 bases and J by 2 bases, with 0 bases of the junction left unmatched. This CDR3 has 15 residues. The CDR3 region is CASSLATGGNQPQHF. The CDR3 nucleotides are TGTGCCAGCAGCTTAGCGACAGGGGGCAATCAGCCCCAGCATTTT.

This clonotype is judged medium-sized. The V call is TRBV28, the J call TRBJ2-3, with 12 bases lining up with TRBD2. Trimming cost V 6 bases and J 6 bases; bases outside gene matches: 10. Germline CDR1 reads MDHEN; CDR2 reads SYDVKM. The CDR3 consists of 16 residues. The CDR3 DNA is TGTGCCAGCAGCAACCATAGACTAGCGGGAGCGGATACGCAGTATTTT. Protein: CASSNHRLAGADTQYF.

CDR3 bases: TGTGCCAGCAGTCCGAGTAGAGGGAACACTGAAGCTTTCTTT. Its protein is CASSPSRGNTEAFF. The chain uses TRBV6-2 or TRBV6-3 and TRBJ1-1; D not certain. CDR1 and CDR2 from the germline V gene are MNHEY and SVGEGT. Trimming took off 5 bases at V and 1 base at J, with 11 bases between the two ends. The CDR3 contains 14 residues.

Worth noting for this clonotype: Germline is not matched at one junction end, which may reflect a read error. V and J are TRBV6-1 and TRBJ2-4, with a tentative D call TRBD2 (6 bases). There are 14 residues in the CDR3. CDR1 and CDR2 from the germline V gene are MNHNS and SASEGT. The CDR3 protein is CASSEAGIQNIRYF. The CDR3 region has the DNA TGTGCCAGCAGTGAGGCGGGAATCCAAAACATTCGGTACTTC.

By sample fraction, this clonotype is medium-sized. CDR3 DNA sequence: TGTGCCAGCAGTGAACAGAAGGGGGCGCGTGAGTTCTTC. Translated, it gives CASSEQKGAREFF. The chain joins TRBV6-1 to TRBJ2-1; 7 nucleotides line up with TRBD1. Germline V lookup: CDR1 MNHNS, CDR2 SASEGT. The CDR3 has 13 residues. J gave up 14 bases and V 2 bases, and 9 bases lay outside the gene matches.

This clonotype appeared many times. The chain is built from TRBV2 and TRBJ2-1, with TRBD2 identical over 8 bases. V gave up 6 bases and J gave up 8 bases; unmatched junction bases: 3. This CDR3 contains 12 residues. Germline values: CDR1 SNHLY, CDR2 FYNNEI. The CDR3 coding sequence is TGTGCCAGCAGCGGACTAGCTGATGAGCAGTTCTTC. Translating it yields CASSGLADEQFF.

A remark on this clonotype: This is likely a read error, given that the CDR3 carries no conserved phenylalanine or tryptophan at its end. It is unclear where the CDR3 begins or ends on the DNA, so no DNA is shown, and the CDR3 is as TCRdb lists it. V gene TRBV7-2 combines with J gene TRBJ2-3; the DNA was not compared with TRBD2, the D call given in the table. With termini counted, the CDR3 has 16 amino acids. Looked up from germline, CDR1 is SGHTA and CDR2 is FQGNSA. CDR3 sequence reads: CASSSGLGYYEQYFGP.

The chain employs TRBV20-1 and TRBJ2-4; 13 bases fit TRBD2. The DNA end is a closer match to TRBJ2-5, so the J assignment may be wrong. The CDR3 sequence is 15 residues long. Looked up from germline, CDR1 is DFQATT and CDR2 is SNEGSKA (reference sequence). CDR3 loop: CSAETSGGLQETQYF. The CDR3 nucleotides are TGCAGTGCTGAGACTAGCGGGGGGCTCCAGGAGACCCAGTACTTC.

This clonotype was observed many times. The V and J genes are TRBV11-2 and TRBJ1-1, with TRBD1 matching over 7 bases. CDR3 size: 13 residues. J gave up 3 bases and V 5 bases, and 3 bases lay outside the gene matches. Germline lookup yields CDR1 SGHAT and CDR2 FQNNGV. The CDR3 spells CASSRDSYTEAFF. The CDR3 nucleotides read TGTGCCAGCAGCCGGGACAGCTACACTGAAGCTTTCTTT.

The gene calls are TRBV6-6 and TRBJ2-4; 7 bases match TRBD2. The J call is doubtful: the DNA matches TRBJ2-1 better. Germline CDR1 reads MNHNY; CDR2 reads SVGAGI (reference sequence). This CDR3 contains 16 residues. The CDR3 DNA reads as TGTGCCAGCAGGGAAAGCGGGGCAAGATCCTACAATGAGCAGTTCTTC. Translated: CASRESGARSYNEQFF.

Points on this clonotype: Its ends do not fully match the called genes, so a read error is possible. The V and J genes are TRBV7-2 and TRBJ1-2; no clear D gene. Germline CDR1 SGHTA, CDR2 FQGNSA. There are 9 residues in the CDR3. The CDR3 DNA is TGTGCCAGCAGCTTAGATGGCAGGTTC. Translating it yields CASSLDGRF.

This sequence joins TRBV7-2 and TRBJ2-7; weak D call: TRBD1 (6 bases). The germline V gene has CDR1 SGHTA and CDR2 FQGNSA. This CDR3 spans 14 amino acids. V was pared by 5 bases and J by 5 bases, with 16 bases between. The CDR3 region has the DNA TGTGCCAGCAGCACATCCCGGGACATTAACGAGCAGTACTTC. The encoded protein is CASSTSRDINEQYF.

The chain has TRBV7-3 and TRBJ2-1, with D tentatively TRBD1 or TRBD2 (5 bases each). The CDR3 sequence is 14 residues long. Germline CDR1 and CDR2: SGHTA and FQGTGA. Trimming took 5 bases from V and 4 from J, leaving 12 bases between them. CDR3 residues: CASSTGKGYNEQFF. In nucleotides, the CDR3 is TGTGCCAGCAGCACGGGAAAGGGGTACAATGAGCAGTTCTTC. The complete variable domain, with remaining parts taken from reference TRBV7-3 and TRBJ2-1, reads GAGVSQTPSNKVTEKGKYVELRCDPISGHTALYWYRQSLGQGPEFLIYFQGTGAADDSGLPNDRFFAVRPEGSVSTLKIQRTERGDSAVYLCASSTGKGYNEQFFGPGTRLTVL.